The TCR beta chain described here comes from a study of neurological immune-mediated disorders. V lost 6 bases, J lost 1 base, and 7 bases lay in between. Germline CDR1 reads LGHDT; CDR2 reads YNNKEL (reference sequence). The CDR3 extends over 13 amino acids. The healthy controls volunteered at a blood bank in Maryland, USA. The starting material, 2 million PBMCs stored at -80 C, gave rise to the unsorted libraries. The team produced cDNA through 5'RACE using 10-nucleotide random UMIs. One entry per CDR3 protein, called by TCRdb with MiXCR from the 5' RACE reads. The sample has 80,000 or so distinct CDR3 sequences; roughly 9.5% are singletons. This clonotype was detected ten times or more.

Sequenced sample: PBMCs. This TCR came from a man between 50 and 59 years old in good health. This chain joins TRBV3-1 and TRBJ2-1, with D possibly TRBD2 on 5 matching bases. Here the CDR3 reads CASRGESYNEQFF. In DNA form, the CDR3 reads TGTGCCAGCAGGGGAGAATCCTACAATGAGCAGTTCTTC.